Described below is a single TCR beta chain sequence and its context. The antigen it recognizes is unknown. No qualities accompany the bases; no much larger clone lies one base away. This sample is part of a study of vaccination effects on CD4 cells after COVID-19 (dated by TCRdb to between 2021 and 2024). For the wider study: In the ViraFEST assay, PBMC were stimulated with viral peptide pools, and TCR sequencing was then used to find antigen-specific CD4+ T cell clonotypes based on their expansion. Samples were taken from three convalescent patients early (day +14) and late (day +241, +227, +161 respectively) after vaccination. Across the study, the median time from the second dose to post-vaccine sampling was 72 days (range 14 to 241). Each well held roughly 2.2 million PBMC cultured in IMDM containing approximately 5.3% human AB serum, roughly 10 IU/ml IL-2 and gentamicin, along with approximately 10 ug/ml peptides. SARS-CoV-2 spike-specific CD4+ TCR repertoires were compared before and after mRNA vaccination in COVID-19 convalescent patients and in infection-naive vaccine recipients. The full study included 10 COVID-19 convalescent patients and several SARS-CoV-2-naive healthy vaccine recipients. The Oncomine TCR Beta short-read assay on an Illumina iSeq 100 was used to sequence cultures from other donors in the study.

CDR1 and CDR2 (SGHDT, YYEEEE) derive from the germline V gene. The CDR3 numbers 14 residues from cysteine through phenylalanine. Just CDR3 DNA is preserved here, 42 bases in frame from base 1. V and J are truncated by 7 bases and 1 base respectively, leaving an intervening sequence of 14 bases. The library was produced with the immunoSEQ multiplex PCR assay. DNA from the cultured, isolated CD4+ T cells was subjected to TCR beta CDR3 sequencing. Under the source paper's analysis protocol: Non-productive TCR sequences were discarded, and reads were trimmed to the CDR3 region, with only CDR3s of 7 or more amino acids retained. The MANAFEST web app was used to identify antigen-specific clonotypes by comparing expansion in peptide wells with expansion in reference cultures. To count as positive, a clone had to show expansion at FDR<0.05 compared with the reference and with all other wells, an odds ratio above 5, and a frequency above 0.1% in two replicate wells. A clonotype was called cross-reactive if it was significantly expanded both in SARS-CoV-2 spike wells and in at least one common cold coronavirus spike condition. Using the stringdist R package, CDR3 similarity was measured by Levenshtein distance, and unrooted trees were constructed with ape in R 3.6.1. What TCRdb holds here is the immuneACCESS table cut down to in-frame rearrangements. Part of the clones is not present; checked against another copy, under half of the missing clones reflect an unresolved V gene, and the others are unexplained. That table furnishes V, J and clone size, whereas the DNA furnished D and trimming. This sample comprises about 44,000 clones, less than 85% of them detected only once. Clones ranked in the top ten supply 3% to 4.5% of the sample.

What the work shows at the level of the full study, not this receptor alone: For convalescent patients, new clones induced by the vaccine made up most of the post-vaccine spike-reactive repertoire, and these new clones were largely distinct from the clones induced by infection. The study was limited by a small number of convalescent patients, and early post-infection timepoints were lacking. At late post-vaccination timepoints, both infection-induced and vaccine-induced clones showed marked clonal contraction, consistent with waning T cell responses.

After less than 13 days of culture, CD4+ T cells were isolated with the EasySep CD4+ T cell isolation kit. Convalescent patients had PCR-confirmed SARS-CoV-2 infection between March and December 2020, before Alpha, Beta and Delta variants emerged in the United States. Each participant got two doses of an mRNA SARS-CoV-2 vaccine, either BNT162b2 or mRNA-1273. Half of the culture medium was replaced with fresh IL-2-containing medium on days 3 and 7. Each peptide stimulation condition was cultured in triplicate wells unless otherwise noted. PBMC were separated from whole blood using Ficoll-Paque Plus gradient centrifugation and were then either cryopreserved at -140C or used fresh. The QIAamp micro DNA kit was used to extract genomic DNA from the cultured CD4+ T cells.

The TCR was taken from a human donor who had a prior SARS-CoV-2 infection. The rearrangement joined TRBV5-6 to TRBJ1-2; the D segment cannot be called with confidence. Sequencing used CD4+ T cells from PBMCs cultured without peptide, obtained after COVID-19 vaccination. CDR3 protein: CASGPRRRNYGYTF. The nucleotide sequence reads as follows: TGTGCCAGCGGGCCCAGGAGACGTAACTATGGCTACACCTTC.